This TCR beta chain was recorded in a study of blood T cell repertoires in COVID-19. TCRdb keeps only in-frame clones here, not all; method: immunoSEQ multiplex PCR. The repertoire includes 110,000 to 150,000 clones, around 88% of them detected once, and 2.5% to 3% sits in the top ten. The V gene end was trimmed by 4 bases and the J gene end by 0 bases; junction bases not matched to a gene: 2. The CDR3 loop spans 14 amino acids. Looked up from germline, CDR1 is LGHDT and CDR2 is YNNKEL (reference sequence). This chain links TRBV3-1 (or the pseudogene TRBV3-2) with TRBJ1-1; 7 bases agree with TRBD1. What was sequenced was peripheral blood. This sequence originates from a man aged 60 to 69 with active or convalescent COVID-19. CDR3 nucleotides: TGTGCCAGCAGCCGGGACAGCTTGAACACTGAAGCTTTCTTT. Translating gives CASSRDSLNTEAFF.